Listed below are T cell receptor beta chains from one sample, sequenced in a study of identifying expanded T cells in peripheral blood. The assay was immunoSEQ multiplex PCR, and TCRdb's table has in-frame clones only and misses some. The profile covers over 65,000 clones, with over 85% appearing a single time and around 7% taken by the ten largest. The sequenced sample consisted of blood. These receptor sequences come from a person aged 18-70 years in good health. Each CDR3 is given with its conserved first and last residue. The D gene is left open where the match is weak.

V	D	J	CDR3
TRBV2	NA	TRBJ2-6	CASSDPPRVGANVLTF
TRBV7-3	NA	TRBJ1-1	CASSQTPQENTEAFF
TRBV2	NA	TRBJ2-7	CATRKWGTGGDEQYF
TRBV7-8	NA	TRBJ2-3	CASSLGRRETDTQYF
TRBV19	TRBD1	TRBJ2-1	CATQKLDRDLNEQFF
TRBV9	TRBD2	TRBJ2-1	CASSVGLAGNNEQFF
TRBV7-9	TRBD1	TRBJ2-6	CASSSQPRTGGANVLTF
TRBV5-1	NA	TRBJ1-2	CASSLDPEPYTF
TRBV19	TRBD1	TRBJ2-7	CASSSRDSIYEQYF
TRBV30	NA	TRBJ1-2	CACAPEGRPGYTF
TRBV27	NA	TRBJ2-1	CASTPRAGKTGNEQFF
TRBV9	NA	TRBJ2-1	CASSVRVGNSYNEQFF
TRBV18	NA	TRBJ1-5	CASSRSVTGGGQPQHF
TRBV7-2	NA	TRBJ1-4	CASSSGSEKLFF
TRBV4-2	NA	TRBJ2-2	CASMSRHTSGELFF
TRBV19	TRBD2	TRBJ2-5	CASSTGGVQETQYF
TRBV6-1	TRBD2	TRBJ2-1	CASSGLAGGAYNEQFF
TRBV5-1	TRBD2	TRBJ2-1	CASSVSGRADNEQFF
TRBV6-5	NA	TRBJ1-1	CASSHGPLEAFF
TRBV2	NA	TRBJ1-1	CASHLTVPPTEAFF
TRBV25-1	NA	TRBJ2-2	CASTPPDGQSTGELFF
TRBV13	NA	TRBJ1-2	CASSSGTWNYGYTF
TRBV9	NA	TRBJ2-1	CASSVSWGESEQFF
TRBV5-1	NA	TRBJ1-1	CASSSNQGRANTEAFF
TRBV29-1	NA	TRBJ1-4	CSVEERQEKLFF
TRBV7-6	TRBD2	TRBJ2-5	CASSLAGSSGGQETQYF
TRBV10-3	NA	TRBJ2-3	CAISRLRQGGADTQYF
TRBV5-6	TRBD1	TRBJ1-4	CASSFGTGEGEKLFF
TRBV27	TRBD2	TRBJ2-3	CASSLAGESTDTQYF
TRBV4-3	TRBD2	TRBJ2-1	CASSQDFSGRLAAGNEQFF
TRBV10-3	NA	TRBJ2-3	CAISEARSDTQYF
TRBV4-2	NA	TRBJ2-1	CASSQDRNNEQFF
TRBV18	NA	TRBJ2-6	CASSPPGVSGANVLTF
TRBV29-1	NA	TRBJ2-7	CSVAADVAYEQYF
TRBV27	NA	TRBJ2-7	CASSLSPQISYEQYF
TRBV14	NA	TRBJ1-1	CASSHLTNTEAFF
TRBV15	NA	TRBJ1-2	CATSRDRSSTDGYTF
TRBV7-9	NA	TRBJ1-2	CASSLAGGYYGYTF
TRBV30	NA	TRBJ1-2	CAWSVDVINYGYTF
TRBV2	NA	TRBJ1-4	CASSEGITMGSGTLGGNEKLFF
TRBV4-1	TRBD1	TRBJ1-4	CASSHRDRANEKLFF